The 12 T cell receptor beta chains in this list originate from one sample, sequenced in a study of blood T cell repertoires in COVID-19. The repertoire was sequenced with immunoSEQ multiplex PCR; TCRdb's copy has only in-frame clones and lacks some. Altogether over 150,000 clones are present, roughly 86% being singletons, with the ten largest covering approximately 0.6%. Sequencing input: peripheral blood. Source of these receptors: a man between 60 and 70 years old with COVID-19, enrolled during active disease.

The J gene is TRBJ2-2, the V gene TRBV25-1; 7 bases are shared with TRBD1. From germline, CDR1 is MGHDK and CDR2 SYGVNS. J was trimmed by 0 bases and V by 3 bases; bases with no gene match: 4. The CDR3 length is 16 residues. CDR3 DNA: TGTGCCAGCAGTGATAGGGGACAGTCGAACACCGGGGAGCTGTTTTTT. It yields the protein CASSDRGQSNTGELFF.

The rearrangement joins TRBV7-3 to TRBJ2-5; TRBD2 is a possible D gene (5 bases). Between the trimmed V and J ends, which lost 3 bases and 2 bases, there was a span of 7 bases. CDR3 length: 13 residues. The V gene's germline CDR1 is SGHTA and CDR2 FQGTGA. Written as DNA, the CDR3 is TGTGCCAGCAGCTTTAGCGCACAAGAGACCCAGTACTTC. Translation: CASSFSAQETQYF. The full variable domain, with the rest looked up from reference TRBV7-3 and TRBJ2-5, is GAGVSQTPSNKVTEKGKYVELRCDPISGHTALYWYRQSLGQGPEFLIYFQGTGAADDSGLPNDRFFAVRPEGSVSTLKIQRTERGDSAVYLCASSFSAQETQYFGPGTRLLVL.

This clone occurred a few times. The gene calls are TRBV7-9 and TRBJ2-2, with D possibly matching TRBD1 (7 bases). The CDR3 loop spans 15 amino acids. CDR1 and CDR2 (germline): SEHNR, FQNEAQ (reference sequence). Trimming removed 5 bases at V and 0 bases at J, with 10 bases between. The CDR3: CASSPRGANTGELFF. In DNA form, the CDR3 reads TGTGCCAGCAGCCCCAGGGGGGCGAACACCGGGGAGCTGTTTTTT.

The rearrangement links TRBV2 to TRBJ2-7, with D perhaps TRBD2 (5 bases). The length of the CDR3 is 11 residues. From germline, CDR1 is SNHLY and CDR2 FYNNEI. Trimming left V 5 bases short and J 5 bases short, with 7 bases between. The CDR3 DNA is TGTGCCAGCAGTATAGCGAACGAGCAGTACTTC. It is translated as CASSIANEQYF.

For the CDR3, the DNA is TGTGCCAGCAGCCTCCAGATAGCGGGGGAAACTACAGCGGAGCAGTTCTTC. Amino acid sequence: CASSLQIAGETTAEQFF. The chain employs TRBV7-8 and TRBJ2-1, with 9 bases identical to TRBD2. CDR3 size: 17 residues. V dropped 5 bases and J dropped 10; count of bases not matched to a gene: 18. Looked up from germline, CDR1 is SGHVS and CDR2 is FQNEAQ. The full variable domain, completed using reference TRBV7-8 and TRBJ2-1, is GAGVSQSPRYKVAKRGQDVALRCDPISGHVSLFWYQQALGQGPEFLTYFQNEAQLDKSGLPSDRFFAERPEGSVSTLKIQRTQQEDSAVYLCASSLQIAGETTAEQFFGPGTRLTVL.

V is TRBV2 and J is TRBJ2-7, with 8 bases lining up with TRBD1. The CDR3 contains 13 residues. Germline CDR1 is SNHLY and CDR2 is FYNNEI. With V trimmed by 8 bases and J by 2 bases, 5 bases remained unmatched. The CDR3 DNA reads TGTGCCAGCGGAGACAGGGGAACCTACGAGCAGTACTTC. It specifies CASGDRGTYEQYF. The full variable domain, completed using reference TRBV2 and TRBJ2-7, is EPEVTQTPSHQVTQMGQEVILRCVPISNHLYFYWYRQILGQKVEFLVSFYNNEISEKSEIFDDQFSVERPDGSNFTLKIRSTKLEDSAMYFCASGDRGTYEQYFGPGTRLTVT.

This chain connects TRBV30 to TRBJ2-5; D gene unclear. Germline loops: CDR1 GTSNPN, CDR2 SVGIG (reference sequence). V lost 3 bases to trimming and J lost 1 base, with 9 bases between them. The CDR3 has 13 amino acids. The CDR3 DNA sequence: TGTGCCTGGAGGCGGCTACGCCAAGAGACCCAGTACTTC. Translation gives CAWRRLRQETQYF.

This clone was seen once. This sequence joins TRBV18 and TRBJ2-1; D not certain. Germline V gives CDR1 KGHSH, CDR2 LQKENI. The CDR3 is 12 amino acids. Trimming stripped 2 bases from V and 7 bases from J, with 6 bases between. The DNA of the CDR3 is TGTGCCAGCTCACCAGGGCAGAATGAGCAGTTCTTC. It yields the protein CASSPGQNEQFF.

This sequence joins TRBV27 and TRBJ1-5; the D gene is possibly TRBD1 (5 bases). Per germline, CDR1 MNHEY and CDR2 SMNVEV (reference sequence). V was clipped by 3 bases and J by 9 bases, with 15 bases between them. CDR3 length equals 14 residues. The CDR3 DNA reads as TGTGCCAGCAGTTTGGTCGGGGCGGGGTCGCCCCAGCATTTT. It is translated as CASSLVGAGSPQHF.

A few counts support this clone. The chain has TRBV10-3 and TRBJ2-7; D gene unclear. There are 14 residues in the CDR3. The V end was cut by 7 bases, the J end by 0 bases, with 13 bases between. CDR1 is ENHRY, CDR2 SYGVKD, per germline. Here the CDR3 DNA reads TGTGCCATCACTCCGGGTTATAGCTCCTACGAGCAGTACTTC. Translated, it gives CAITPGYSSYEQYF.

The chain links TRBV6-5 to TRBJ2-7; 7 nucleotides agree with TRBD1. This CDR3 spans 13 amino acids. With 6 bases clipped from V and 3 bases from J, the junction kept 5 bases outside the gene matches. Germline V gene sequence: CDR1 MNHEY, CDR2 SVGAGI. In nucleotides, the CDR3 is TGTGCCAGCAGGTCTCAGGGGGACTACGAGCAGTACTTC. Translation: CASRSQGDYEQYF.

The rearrangement links TRBV7-2 to TRBJ1-3, with 7 nucleotides matching TRBD1. This CDR3 spans 16 amino acids. V lost 3 bases, J lost 0 bases, and 5 bases stayed unmatched. CDR1 is SGHTA and CDR2 is FQGNSA in the germline V gene. The CDR3 DNA reads as TGTGCCAGCAGCTTCACGACAGGGCGCTCTGGAAACACCATATATTTT. Its protein product is CASSFTTGRSGNTIYF. The complete variable domain, with remaining parts taken from reference TRBV7-2 and TRBJ1-3, reads GAGVSQSPSNKVTEKGKDVELRCDPISGHTALYWYRQSLGQGLEFLIYFQGNSAPDKSGLPSDRFSAERTGGSVSTLTIQRTQQEDSAVYLCASSFTTGRSGNTIYFGEGSWLTVV.